This TCR beta chain was captured by sequencing in a study of cytomegalovirus exposure and HLA in healthy donors. The primer mix had 60 Vbeta and 13 Jbeta primers. Method: immunoSEQ multiplex PCR; TCRdb's copy keeps in-frame clones and lacks some. Of 150,000 to 200,000 clones in the sample, roughly 75% were seen once. Trimming removed 2 bases at V and 6 bases at J, with 10 bases between. Germline values: CDR1 MNHEY, CDR2 SVGAGI. The CDR3 length is 14 residues. Sequenced material: PBMCs. The chain is built from TRBV6-5 and TRBJ1-4; D remains ambiguous. This TCR was recovered from a male donor in good health and CMV-seronegative. CDR3 DNA sequence: TGTGCCAGCAGTTACAGTGAATTAGATGAAAAACTGTTTTTT. It codes for CASSYSELDEKLFF.